This TCR beta chain was sequenced for a study of blood T cells in healthy people across ages. General study points: In long-lived donors, naive CD4+ cell counts and diversity exceeded those of aged donors. The study found TCR beta diversity correlated strongly with naive T cell percentage.

The authors drew about 9.5 milliliters of peripheral blood from each donor. Total RNA, at least 6 micrograms per sample, was extracted from PBMCs. Germline assignment: CDR1 LGHDT and CDR2 YNNKEL (reference sequence). V dropped 1 base and J dropped 8 bases, with 23 bases sitting between them. The CDR3 has 17 amino acids. Next came a second PCR, run for about 6 to 11 cycles, which used a sample-barcoded 5' primer along with a J-beta primer mix. TCRdb reprocessed the 5' RACE reads via MiXCR and lists one record per CDR3 protein. The sample has more than 1,400,000 distinct CDR3 sequences; about 40% are singletons. This clonotype occurred a few times. Its antigen remains unidentified.

The source of this sequence is a woman aged 18-30 years in good health. The chain recombines TRBV3-1 with TRBJ1-2, with D possibly matching TRBD1 (5 bases). Specimen: blood. The CDR3 sequence: CASSQGSGTPVPGGYTF. The CDR3 nucleotides are TGTGCCAGCAGCCAAGGTTCCGGGACTCCAGTCCCAGGGGGCTACACCTTC. Full variable domain (outside the CDR3, taken from reference TRBV3-1 and TRBJ1-2): DTAVSQTPKYLVTQMGNDKSIKCEQNLGHDTMYWYKQDSKKFLKIMFSYNNKELIINETVPNRFSPKSPDKAHLNLHINSLELGDSAVYFCASSQGSGTPVPGGYTFGSGTRLTVV.